These 24 T cell receptor beta chains were all obtained from the same sample, sequenced in a study of CD8+CD57+ T cells in acquired aplastic anemia (dated by TCRdb to 2016 to 2018). The sample was run on an Illumina HiSeq 2000. Genomic DNA served as template for TCR beta VDJ combination and CDR3 sequence profiling. Using fastp trimming at Q25 and MiXCR clonotype assembly, TCRdb reanalyzed the public sequencing data and kept in-frame beta chains. Rows with one shared CDR3 protein collapse into an entry with the most common genes and DNA. The sample includes some 240,000 distinct CDR3 sequences, with around 32% observed a single time. More than 0.95% of the sample comes from the top ten. Sequenced input: sorted CD4+, CD8+, or CD8+CD57+ T cells (not recorded which) from PBMCs. Receptors originate from a human donor in good health, serving as a control.

The sample holds many counts of this clonotype. V gene TRBV10-3 combines with J gene TRBJ2-5; possibly TRBD2 for D (6 bases). The CDR3 loop spans 14 amino acids. CDR1 ENHRY and CDR2 SYGVKD come from the germline V gene. V dropped 0 bases and J dropped 4 bases, with 9 bases sitting between them. The chain's CDR3 is CAISESGLSETQYF. CDR3 nucleotide sequence: TGTGCCATCAGTGAGTCGGGACTTTCAGAGACCCAGTACTTC.

The J gene is TRBJ1-1, the V gene TRBV2; D is perhaps TRBD1 (6 bases). Germline loops: CDR1 SNHLY, CDR2 FYNNEI. The CDR3 has 14 residues. Trimming took off 8 bases at V and 8 bases at J, with 21 bases between the two ends. CDR3 protein: CASGVVGLGAEAFF. CDR3 DNA: TGTGCCAGCGGTGTGGTTGGGTTGGGGGCGGAAGCTTTCTTT.

About this clonotype: The junction departs from the called germline gene at one end, perhaps through a read error. This chain uses TRBV2 with TRBJ2-7, with D possibly matching TRBD1 (6 bases). Per the germline V gene, CDR1 is SNHLY and CDR2 is FYNNEI. This CDR3 region has 13 residues. CDR3 residues: CASSHRESYGQYF. DNA for the CDR3: TGTGCCAGCAGCCACAGGGAATCCTACGGGCAGTACTTC.

This sequence joins TRBV2 and TRBJ2-3; D assignment may be TRBD1 or TRBD2 (7 bases each). CDR3 length: 17 residues. The germline V gene has CDR1 SNHLY and CDR2 FYNNEI. V was pared by 3 bases and J by 6 bases, with 22 bases between. The CDR3 sequence is CASSDGRGDPRGDTQYF. In DNA, the CDR3 is TGTGCCAGCAGTGACGGACGGGGGGACCCCAGGGGGGATACGCAGTATTTT.

Concerning this clonotype: The junction departs from the called germline gene at one end, perhaps through a read error. The V and J genes are TRBV15 and TRBJ2-1; D gene ambiguous. Germline assignment: CDR1 LNHNV and CDR2 YYDKDF (reference sequence). This CDR3 is 11 amino acids long. CDR3 sequence reads: CASSLVAEQFF. The CDR3 DNA follows: TGTGCCAGCAGCTTAGTTGCTGAGCAGTTCTTC.

At least ten counts were recorded for this clonotype. This rearrangement joins TRBV19 to TRBJ2-4; possibly TRBD1 for D (6 bases). Trimming pared 2 bases from V and 4 bases from J, leaving 9 bases between. CDR1 is LNHDA, CDR2 SQIVND, per germline (reference sequence). This CDR3 spans 14 amino acids. The CDR3 DNA reads as TGTGCCAGTAGTATATCCAGGGGAAAAAACATTCAGTACTTC. This sequence encodes CASSISRGKNIQYF. Full variable domain (remainder filled in from reference TRBV19 and TRBJ2-4): DGGITQSPKYLFRKEGQNVTLSCEQNLNHDAMYWYRQDPGQGLRLIYYSQIVNDFQKGDIAEGYSVSREKKESFPLTVTSAQKNPTAFYLCASSISRGKNIQYFGAGTRLSVL.

This clonotype was recorded a few times. The chain joins TRBV12-3 or TRBV12-4 to TRBJ2-1; no definite D call. Trimming shortened V by 5 bases and J by 8 bases, and 25 bases separated the two germline ends. The CDR3 runs to 17 residues. The CDR3 sequence: CASSPNRAPGPPDEQFF. The CDR3 nucleotides read TGTGCCAGCAGTCCAAACCGGGCTCCGGGTCCCCCCGATGAGCAGTTCTTC.

This clonotype showed up many times. The DNA for the CDR3 is TGTGCCAGCAGCGTAGAGGGCGGGGCTGAAGCTTTCTTT. It translates to CASSVEGGAEAFF. This rearrangement joins TRBV9 to TRBJ1-1; D is unresolved. V was clipped by 0 bases and J by 6 bases, with 9 bases between them. Germline CDR1 is SGDLS and CDR2 is YYNGEE. The CDR3 has 13 residues. Looking up the rest from reference TRBV9 and TRBJ1-1 gives the full variable domain: DSGVTQTPKHLITATGQRVTLRCSPRSGDLSVYWYQQSLDQGLQFLIQYYNGEERAKGNILERFSAQQFPDLHSELNLSSLELGDSALYFCASSVEGGAEAFFGQGTRLTVV.

The V call is TRBV3-1, the J call TRBJ1-5; tentatively, D is TRBD1 (5 bases). This CDR3 has 13 amino acids. CDR1 and CDR2 (germline): LGHDT, YNNKEL (reference sequence). V lost 3 bases and J 11 bases, leaving 14 bases between the germline ends. CDR3 loop: CASSHRDAPAQHF. The CDR3 nucleotides read TGTGCCAGCAGCCATCGGGACGCCCCGGCCCAGCATTTT.

The rearrangement uses TRBV4-1 and TRBJ2-3, with 9 bases lining up with TRBD1. V gave up 5 bases and J gave up 4 bases; unmatched junction bases: 7. The CDR3 runs 15 residues. Germline V gene lookup returns CDR1 MGHRA and CDR2 YSYEKL. CDR3 nucleotides: TGCGCCAGCAGCTTACAGGGACAGGGCGCAGATACGCAGTATTTT. Protein: CASSLQGQGADTQYF.

This clonotype was counted at least ten times. This chain links TRBV20-1 with TRBJ2-5; D gene ambiguous. The V gene lost 7 bases and the J gene lost 0 bases, with 6 bases spanning the gap. CDR1 DFQATT and CDR2 SNEGSKA come from the germline V gene (reference sequence). This CDR3 spans 11 amino acids. CDR3 nucleotide sequence: TGCAGTGGAATAGACCAAGAGACCCAGTACTTC. Amino acids: CSGIDQETQYF.

In the case of this clonotype: A much larger clone is a single base away; this may be a read error. The V and J genes are TRBV25-1 and TRBJ1-2; TRBD1 matches at 7 bases. This CDR3 has 11 residues. The V gene's germline CDR1 is MGHDK and CDR2 SYGVNS. The DNA of the CDR3 is TGTGCCGGCAGGGGGGACAGTTACTACACCTTC. The encoded protein is CAGRGDSYYTF.

This clonotype has more than one count but fewer than ten. V is TRBV13 and J is TRBJ2-3; a weak D match, TRBD2 (5 bases). Germline V gene lookup returns CDR1 PRHDT and CDR2 FYEKMQ (reference sequence). The V end was cut by 4 bases, the J end by 2 bases, with 10 bases between. This CDR3 spans 14 amino acids. The CDR3 DNA is TGTGCCAGCAGCTCGGACTCCAACACAGATACGCAGTATTTT. Translation: CASSSDSNTDTQYF.

As concerns this clonotype: The junction differs from germline at one of its ends, possibly a read error. The chain is built from TRBV5-1 and TRBJ1-4, with D possibly TRBD1 on 5 matching bases. The CDR3 consists of 14 residues. Germline V gene lookup returns CDR1 SGHRS and CDR2 YFSETQ. The CDR3 loop reads CASEPVPGGEKLSF. DNA for the CDR3: TGCGCCAGCGAGCCGGTCCCGGGGGGTGAAAAACTGTCTTTT.

This clonotype came up a few times. This chain links TRBV27 with TRBJ2-7; 10 nucleotides agree with TRBD1. The J segment lost 2 bases and the V segment lost 3 bases, leaving 7 bases of the junction unmatched. The CDR3 totals 16 residues. The germline V gene encodes CDR1 MNHEY and CDR2 SMNVEV (reference sequence). The CDR3 DNA reads as TGTGCCAGCAGTTTCCACGGGACAGGGGTTGCCTACGAGCAGTACTTC. Encoded protein: CASSFHGTGVAYEQYF.

The sample holds one count of this clonotype. A much larger clone is a single base away; this may be a read error. The chain joins TRBV20-1 to TRBJ1-3, with D unclear. CDR3 length: 13 amino acids. Germline CDR1 reads DFQATT; CDR2 reads SNEGSKA (reference sequence). V was pared by 3 bases and J by 4 bases, with 10 bases between. The DNA of the CDR3 is TGCAGTGCTAGCGACGGCCTCGGAAACACCATATATTTT. It yields the protein CSASDGLGNTIYF.

This clonotype was counted at least ten times. The chain couples TRBV5-1 to TRBJ1-2; D is ambiguous. CDR1 and CDR2 from the germline V gene are SGHRS and YFSETQ. This CDR3 contains 13 residues. V gave up 2 bases and J gave up 0 bases, with 5 bases separating them. The chain's CDR3 is CASSFESNYGYTF. The CDR3 DNA reads TGCGCCAGCAGCTTTGAGTCTAACTATGGCTACACCTTC.

This clonotype was seen only once. The chain recombines TRBV29-1 with TRBJ1-2, with D possibly being TRBD1 (5 bases). Germline-derived CDR1 and CDR2 are SQVTM and ANQGSEA. This CDR3 is 14 amino acids long. V gave up 7 bases and J gave up 3 bases, with 18 bases separating them. The CDR3 DNA sequence: TGCAGCGCGCGAAACCCGGGGCTGGACTATGGCTACACCTTC. Its translation: CSARNPGLDYGYTF.

This clonotype showed up many times. The V call is TRBV20-1, the J call TRBJ1-2, with D tentatively TRBD1 (5 bases). The CDR3 contains 12 residues. Trimming removed 1 base from V and 5 bases from J, with 8 bases in between. Looked up from germline, CDR1 is DFQATT and CDR2 is SNEGSKA (reference sequence). The CDR3, as DNA: TGCAGTGCTAGAGTGGGGGGGTATGGCTACACCTTC. Encoded protein: CSARVGGYGYTF.

This clonotype came up many times. The genes are TRBV10-3 and TRBJ2-1, with 7 bases aligning to TRBD2. This CDR3 is built from 14 residues. Germline lookup yields CDR1 ENHRY and CDR2 SYGVKD. Trimming at V came to 6 bases and at J to 3 bases, leaving 5 bases not matched to a gene. In nucleotides, the CDR3 is TGTGCCATCAGCCCTAGCGGAAACTACAATGAGCAGTTCTTC. Protein: CAISPSGNYNEQFF.

The J gene is TRBJ2-7, the V gene TRBV18; no reliable D call. V was cut by 1 base and J by 2 bases, with 9 bases left in between. This CDR3 region has 14 residues. The germline V gene has CDR1 KGHSH and CDR2 LQKENI. CDR3 amino acids: CASSPRGSTYEQYF. The CDR3 DNA reads as TGTGCCAGCTCACCACGAGGCAGTACCTACGAGCAGTACTTC.

In its sample, this clonotype was seen once. The rearrangement links TRBV2 to TRBJ1-4, with a possible D match to TRBD1 (5 bases). Germline-derived CDR1 and CDR2 are SNHLY and FYNNEI. V lost 0 bases, J lost 5 bases, and 25 bases lay in between. The CDR3 sequence is 20 residues long. The CDR3: CASSEATLVGVIYINEKLFF. In nucleotides, the CDR3 is TGTGCCAGCAGTGAAGCGACGTTGGTGGGGGTTATTTATATAAATGAAAAACTGTTTTTT.

This clonotype appeared a few times. The rearrangement links TRBV30 to TRBJ2-3, with D unresolved. The V gene's germline CDR1 is GTSNPN and CDR2 SVGIG (reference sequence). CDR3 length: 16 amino acids. V was cut by 2 bases and J by 4 bases, with 19 bases left in between. The CDR3 DNA reads TGTGCCTGGAGTCGGTGGGTAACCACACATCCAGATACGCAGTATTTT. This codes for CAWSRWVTTHPDTQYF.

V gene TRBV18 combines with J gene TRBJ2-3, with D perhaps TRBD2 (7 bases). Between the trimmed V and J ends, which lost 0 bases and 4 bases, there was a span of 17 bases. The CDR3 is made up of 17 amino acids. Germline V CDR1 and CDR2: KGHSH, LQKENI. CDR3 region: CASSPPSVPGGADTQYF. CDR3 in DNA: TGTGCCAGCTCACCACCATCCGTCCCGGGGGGCGCAGATACGCAGTATTTT.